This T cell receptor beta chain was observed in a study of response to subunit inactivated influenza vaccine (dated by TCRdb to the late 2010s). Study-level background: Deep quantitative profiling of the T cell receptor repertoire was used in the study to follow responses to a trivalent subunit inactivated influenza vaccine. The study at large found these results: According to the authors, only a limited number of new T cells may be recruited by each seasonal influenza vaccination.

The library was made by RT-PCR. The sequencer was an Illumina HiSeq 2500. The raw public data were reprocessed by TCRdb itself: fastp quality trimming at Q25, MiXCR clonotype calling, in-frame beta chains only. Rows are combined by CDR3 protein, so each entry shows the most common genes and DNA. In all, the sample holds some 500,000 distinct CDR3 sequences, and approximately 15% of those were seen once. Less than 4% of the sample lies in the top ten. This clonotype has at least ten counts. Its binding antigen is unknown. No clone much larger than this one lies a single base away; base qualities are absent. CDR1 and CDR2 were assigned from the germline V gene (reference sequence) as DFQATT and SNEGSKA. Relative to germline, V is 4 bases shorter and J is 7 bases shorter, with 17 bases between their ends. The CDR3 contains 14 residues, cysteine and phenylalanine counted. This entry keeps only the CDR3 DNA: 42 bases, framed from base 1.

The TCR sequence derives from a man aged 50-75 years who received an inactivated influenza vaccine. Donor details come from another sample of the same person, matched by shared clones. The chain is made from TRBV20-1 and TRBJ2-4, with no reliable assignment of the D segment. Sequenced here: CD4+ T cells sorted from PBMCs, sampled roughly 24 months after vaccination. The CDR3 corresponds to CSAIPDVRWNIQYF. The sequenced DNA: TGCAGTGCTATCCCGGACGTACGATGGAACATTCAGTACTTC.